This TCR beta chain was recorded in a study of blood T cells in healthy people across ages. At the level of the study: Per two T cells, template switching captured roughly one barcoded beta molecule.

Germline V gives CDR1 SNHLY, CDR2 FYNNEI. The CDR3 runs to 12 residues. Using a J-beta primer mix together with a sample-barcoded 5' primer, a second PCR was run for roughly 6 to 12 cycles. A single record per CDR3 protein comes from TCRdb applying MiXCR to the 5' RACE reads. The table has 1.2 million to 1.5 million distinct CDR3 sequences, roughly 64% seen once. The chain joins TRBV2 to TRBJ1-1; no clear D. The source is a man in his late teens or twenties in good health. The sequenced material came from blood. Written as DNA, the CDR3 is TGTGCTTTAGGTGAGATGAACACTGAAGCTTTCTTT. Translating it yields CALGEMNTEAFF.